This T cell receptor beta chain stems from a study of blood T cell repertoires in COVID-19. Participants reported their clinical history, and cohort assignment relied on those reports. The V gene's germline CDR1 is MDHEN and CDR2 SYDVKM. This CDR3 is built from 16 residues. The J segment lost 3 bases and the V segment lost 5 bases, leaving 10 bases of the junction unmatched. As processed by the authors: By means of reference gene primer amplification, nucleated cell counts were estimated. Assay: immunoSEQ multiplex PCR; the TCRdb copy retains only in-frame clones and omits some. V, J and clone size were drawn from that table, and D and trimming were deduced from the DNA. This table holds 200,000 to 250,000 clones, around nine tenths found once.

The chain carries TRBV28 and TRBJ1-3; 7 positions match TRBD1. This sequence was found in a woman aged 50 to 60 who had recovered from COVID-19. Sequencing input: PBMCs or T cells enriched from blood (not recorded which). The CDR3 reads CASSPGTGQFGNTIYF. The CDR3 DNA reads as TGTGCCAGCAGTCCGGGAACGGGACAGTTTGGAAACACCATATATTTT.